This TCR beta chain emerged from a study of Graves' ophthalmopathy and Graves' hyperthyroidism. Looking at the study overall: Peripheral blood sampling occurred at initial diagnosis, before any treatment.

New diagnoses, under 2 months' duration, and ages 18 to 65 characterized the hyperthyroidism patients. Orbital computed tomography, together with clinical symptoms, serum thyroxine, TRAb and thyroid ultrasound, was used for diagnosis. Amplification targeted the TCR beta CDR3 regions, with RNA transcripts as the source material. First-round RT-PCR used HTBI primers; second-round multiplex PCR followed. TCRdb passed the multiplex PCR reads through MiXCR, listing each CDR3 protein once. The profile shows some 410,000 distinct CDR3 sequences, approximately 21% of them singletons. The table lists this clonotype with many counts. Trimming removed 3 bases at V and 4 bases at J, with 12 bases between. There are 14 residues in the CDR3. Germline V lookup: CDR1 MNHEY, CDR2 SMNVEV (reference sequence).

V and J are TRBV27 and TRBJ1-1, with D possibly matching TRBD1 (6 bases). This sequence originates from a woman between 18 and 29 years old with stable Graves' hyperthyroidism. Sequencing was carried out using peripheral blood. The CDR3 DNA reads TGTGCCAGCAGTTTGGGGGGCGTAGTCACTGAAGCTTTCTTT. Translation: CASSLGGVVTEAFF.